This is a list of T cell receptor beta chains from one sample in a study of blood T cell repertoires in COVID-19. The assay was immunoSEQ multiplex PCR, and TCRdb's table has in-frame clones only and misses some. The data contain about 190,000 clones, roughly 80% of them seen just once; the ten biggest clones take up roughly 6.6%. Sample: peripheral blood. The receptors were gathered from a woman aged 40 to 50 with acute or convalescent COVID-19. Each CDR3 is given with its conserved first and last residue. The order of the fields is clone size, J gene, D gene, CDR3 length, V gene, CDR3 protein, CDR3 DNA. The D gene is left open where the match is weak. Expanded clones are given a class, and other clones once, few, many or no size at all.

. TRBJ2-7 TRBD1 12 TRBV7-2 CASSSSDRGLFF TGTGCCAGCAGCTCCTCCGACAGGGGGCTGTTTTTC
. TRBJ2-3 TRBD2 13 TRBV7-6 CASSPRGGDTQYF TGTGCCAGCAGCCCCCGGGGGGGGGATACGCAGTATTTT
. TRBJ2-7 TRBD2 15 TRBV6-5 CASRNQRDYSYEQYF TGTGCCAGCAGAAACCAACGGGACTACTCCTACGAGCAGTACTTC
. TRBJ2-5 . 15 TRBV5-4 CASSTGSGNYETQYF TGTGCCAGCAGCACGGGGTCCGGGAATTACGAGACCCAGTACTTC
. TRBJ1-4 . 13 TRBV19 CASGDRLNEKLFF TGTGCCAGTGGAGACAGGCTGAATGAAAAACTGTTTTTT
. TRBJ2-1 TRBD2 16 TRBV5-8 CASSYLAGALYNEQFF TGTGCCAGCAGTTACCTAGCGGGGGCCCTCTACAATGAGCAGTTCTTC
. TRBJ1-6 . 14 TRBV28 CASTPPGVYSPLHF TGTGCCAGCACCCCCCCGGGGGTTTATTCACCCCTCCACTTT
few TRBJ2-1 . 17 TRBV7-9 CASSPTSRRRLNNEQFF TGTGCCAGCAGCCCTACTAGTCGACGGAGGTTGAACAATGAGCAGTTCTTC
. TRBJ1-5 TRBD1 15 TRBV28 CASRKTGGRFQPQHF TGTGCCAGCAGAAAAACAGGGGGCCGGTTTCAGCCCCAGCATTTT
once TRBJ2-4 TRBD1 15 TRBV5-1 CASSRPGQGFHIQYF TGCGCCAGCAGTCGGCCGGGACAGGGATTTCACATTCAGTACTTC
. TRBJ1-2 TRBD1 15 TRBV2 CASPRGTTGRFGYTF TGTGCCAGCCCCAGGGGGACCACAGGGAGATTTGGCTACACCTTC
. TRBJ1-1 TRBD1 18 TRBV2 CASSEALGTGFFLTEAFF TGTGCCAGCAGTGAAGCGCTCGGGACAGGGTTTTTTTTGACTGAAGCTTTCTTT
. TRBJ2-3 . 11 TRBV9 CASSKTDTQYF TGTGCCAGCAGTAAAACAGATACGCAGTATTTT
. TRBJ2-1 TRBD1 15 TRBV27 CASSLGDSAYNEQFF TGTGCCAGCAGTTTAGGGGACAGCGCCTACAATGAGCAGTTCTTC
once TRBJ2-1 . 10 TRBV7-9 CASRSDEQFF TGTGCCAGCAGATCGGATGAGCAGTTCTTC
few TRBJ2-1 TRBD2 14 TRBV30 CAWSKGLAGGEQFF TGTGCCTGGTCAAAAGGACTAGCGGGCGGTGAGCAGTTCTTC
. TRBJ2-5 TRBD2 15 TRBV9 CASTRLAGGPETQYF TGTGCCAGCACCCGACTAGCGGGGGGGCCTGAGACCCAGTACTTC
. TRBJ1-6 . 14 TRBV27 CASSLTGRNSPLHF TGTGCCAGCAGTTTAACGGGTAGGAATTCACCCCTCCACTTT
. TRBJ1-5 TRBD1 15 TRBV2 CASSGRTGGHQPQHF TGTGCCAGCAGTGGGCGGACAGGGGGCCATCAGCCCCAGCATTTT
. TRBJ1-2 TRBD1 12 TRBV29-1 CSALQGHYGYTF TGCAGCGCCCTACAGGGGCACTATGGCTACACCTTC
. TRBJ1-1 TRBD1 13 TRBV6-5 CASDRDSDTEAFF TGTGCCAGCGACCGGGACAGTGACACTGAAGCTTTCTTT
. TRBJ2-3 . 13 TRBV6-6 CASSARGPDTQYF TGTGCCAGCAGTGCAAGGGGTCCAGATACGCAGTATTTT
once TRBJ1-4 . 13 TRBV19 CASSPRGEEKLFF TGTGCCAGTAGCCCTCGGGGGGAAGAAAAACTGTTTTTT
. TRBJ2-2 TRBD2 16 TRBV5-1 CASTPLAGGNTGELFF TGCGCCAGCACCCCCCTAGCGGGAGGGAACACCGGGGAGCTGTTTTTT
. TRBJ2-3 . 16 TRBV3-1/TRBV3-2 CASSQVVGAATDTQYF TGTGCCAGCAGCCAAGTGGTGGGGGCGGCCACAGATACGCAGTATTTT
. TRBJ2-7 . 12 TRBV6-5 CASSVRGYEQYF TGTGCCAGCAGCGTCCGCGGGTACGAGCAGTACTTC
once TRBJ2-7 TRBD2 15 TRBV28 CASRGGWQQLYEQYF TGTGCCAGCAGGGGGGGGTGGCAGCAGCTCTACGAGCAGTACTTC
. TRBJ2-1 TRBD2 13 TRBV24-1 CATGLAGNNEQFF TGTGCCACGGGACTAGCGGGGAACAATGAGCAGTTCTTC
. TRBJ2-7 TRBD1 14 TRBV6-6 CASSATGQDYEQYF TGTGCCAGCAGTGCTACGGGACAGGACTACGAGCAGTACTTC
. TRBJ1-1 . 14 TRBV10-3 CAISERFPSGEAFF TGTGCCATCAGTGAGCGGTTCCCTTCGGGTGAAGCTTTCTTT